The 14 T cell receptor beta chains given below trace back to one sample, sequenced in a study of OX40 agonist ivuxolimab in advanced cancers. Sequencing used immunoSEQ multiplex PCR; TCRdb keeps in-frame clones, though not all of them. The sample has 50,000 or so clones; approximately 89% are singletons. This material consisted of CD4+ or CD8+ T cells sorted from blood, taken in a trial of the OX40 agonist ivuxolimab. These receptors were taken from an adult with an advanced solid tumor such as melanoma, head and neck, liver or kidney cancer.

This chain links TRBV30 with TRBJ2-7; 7 bases align to TRBD1. In germline, CDR1 is GTSNPN, CDR2 SVGIG (reference sequence). With V trimmed by 3 bases and J by 2 bases, 13 bases remained unmatched. The CDR3 is made up of 16 amino acids. The CDR3 loop is CAWRFPPGQLTYEQYF. Here the CDR3 DNA reads TGTGCCTGGAGATTCCCACCGGGACAGCTCACCTACGAGCAGTACTTC.

The genes are TRBV28 and TRBJ2-5, with D tentatively TRBD1 or TRBD2 (6 bases each). The CDR3 contains 13 residues. V was shortened by 8 bases and J by 4 bases, with 14 bases between the two germline ends. In germline, CDR1 is MDHEN, CDR2 SYDVKM. CDR3 amino acids: CASLRGAGETQYF. As DNA, the CDR3 is TGTGCCAGCTTGAGGGGGGCCGGAGAGACCCAGTACTTC.

The chain uses TRBV5-6 and TRBJ2-5, with D perhaps matching TRBD1 (6 bases). The CDR3 is made up of 14 amino acids. The germline gives CDR1 SGHDT, CDR2 YYEEEE. V lost 2 bases, J lost 3 bases, and 11 bases lay in between. In DNA, the CDR3 is TGTGCCAGCAGCTTTCCTTACAGGGAAGAGACCCAGTACTTC. It translates to CASSFPYREETQYF.

This clone was found once. V and J are TRBV19 and TRBJ1-5; TRBD1 matches 7 bases. The CDR3 runs to 14 residues. Per germline, CDR1 LNHDA and CDR2 SQIVND (reference sequence). The ends lost 5 bases at V and 6 bases at J; junction bases unmatched: 7. This chain's CDR3 is CASSDRVRGQPQHF. The CDR3 bases are TGTGCCAGTAGTGACAGGGTTCGGGGTCAGCCCCAGCATTTT.

The rearrangement links TRBV28 to TRBJ1-5; D ambiguous. V gave up 2 bases and J gave up 0 bases, with 8 bases separating them. This CDR3 has 15 amino acids. Germline assignment: CDR1 MDHEN and CDR2 SYDVKM. CDR3 region: CASSLGPSSNQPQHF. DNA for the CDR3: TGTGCCAGCAGTTTAGGGCCGAGTAGCAATCAGCCCCAGCATTTT.

The V and J genes are TRBV7-9 and TRBJ2-3, with 7 bases lining up with TRBD2. The V and J ends lost 3 bases and 4 bases, in that order; junction bases with no gene match: 10. The germline V gene has CDR1 SEHNR and CDR2 FQNEAQ (reference sequence). There are 16 residues in the CDR3. CDR3 protein: CASSLFPAGSSDTQYF. CDR3 coding DNA: TGTGCCAGCAGCTTGTTTCCAGCGGGATCTTCAGATACGCAGTATTTT.

The CDR3 loop reads CASRNAGSSPLHF. As DNA, the CDR3 is TGTGCCAGTAGGAACGCAGGGTCTTCACCCCTCCACTTT. The rearrangement links TRBV19 to TRBJ1-6; possibly TRBD1 for D (5 bases). Germline V gene sequence: CDR1 LNHDA, CDR2 SQIVND (reference sequence). The V end was cut by 6 bases, the J end by 9 bases, with 12 bases between. The CDR3 has 13 residues.

The CDR3 protein is CSVGAGSYYEQYF. CDR3 sequence (DNA): TGCAGCGTTGGAGCGGGGAGCTACTACGAGCAGTACTTC. The chain combines TRBV29-1 with TRBJ2-7, with 7 bases lining up with TRBD2. CDR3 length: 13 amino acids. With 4 bases clipped from V and 3 bases from J, the junction kept 6 bases outside the gene matches. The germline CDR1 and CDR2 sequences are SQVTM and ANQGSEA.

The CDR3 loop reads CASSYGIGSPLHF. CDR3 sequence (DNA): TGTGCCAGCAGTTACGGCATCGGTTCACCCCTCCACTTT. The V call is TRBV6-5, the J call TRBJ1-6; no definite D call. Germline CDR1 is MNHEY and CDR2 is SVGAGI. CDR3 length: 13 amino acids. With 2 bases removed from V and 9 bases from J, the gap between germline ends came to 8 bases.

The chain couples TRBV6-6 to TRBJ2-2; 9 positions match TRBD1. Losses at the gene ends were 2 bases for V and 5 bases for J; bases not matched to a gene: 6. The CDR3 consists of 16 residues. The germline V gene has CDR1 MNHNY and CDR2 SVGAGI (reference sequence). The CDR3 DNA is TGTGCCAGCAGTTACGGACAGGGGTATCGGACCGGGGAGCTGTTTTTT. Its protein is CASSYGQGYRTGELFF.

This clone was detected once. The genes are TRBV5-4 and TRBJ2-1; 11 positions match TRBD1. With 3 bases clipped from V and 7 bases from J, the junction kept 6 bases outside the gene matches. This CDR3 has 15 amino acids. Germline V lookup: CDR1 SGHNT, CDR2 YYREEE (reference sequence). The DNA of the CDR3 is TGTGCCAGCAGCTCGCCGGGACAGGGGGGAAATGAGCAGTTCTTC. This gives the protein CASSSPGQGGNEQFF.

V is TRBV5-1 and J is TRBJ2-3, with 9 bases that match TRBD2. This CDR3 comprises 16 residues. V shed 0 bases, J shed 5 bases, and the junction held 7 bases outside the gene matches. Germline lookup yields CDR1 SGHRS and CDR2 YFSETQ. In DNA form, the CDR3 reads TGCGCCAGCAGCTTGGAGATAGCGGGGGCCCAAGATACGCAGTATTTT. Its translation is CASSLEIAGAQDTQYF.

The chain links TRBV9 to TRBJ1-2; tentatively, D is TRBD1 (5 bases). CDR3 length: 17 residues. Trimming cost V 0 bases and J 2 bases, with 17 bases left between them. From germline, CDR1 is SGDLS and CDR2 YYNGEE. DNA for the CDR3: TGTGCCAGCAGCGTAGATGGAGAGGGGTGGTTAAACTATGGCTACACCTTC. Its translation: CASSVDGEGWLNYGYTF. Drawing the rest from reference TRBV9 and TRBJ1-2, the complete variable domain is DSGVTQTPKHLITATGQRVTLRCSPRSGDLSVYWYQQSLDQGLQFLIQYYNGEERAKGNILERFSAQQFPDLHSELNLSSLELGDSALYFCASSVDGEGWLNYGYTFGSGTRLTVV.

V usage is TRBV28 and J usage is TRBJ1-2; 11 nucleotides line up with TRBD1. Germline V gene data show CDR1 as MDHEN and CDR2 as SYDVKM. The V and J ends lost 4 bases and 6 bases, in that order; junction bases with no gene match: 13. This CDR3 region has 17 residues. The CDR3 loop reads CASSSWDRGIWIHGYTF. The CDR3 coding sequence is TGTGCCAGCAGTTCGTGGGACAGGGGGATCTGGATCCATGGCTACACCTTC.